This T cell receptor beta chain was captured by sequencing in a study of blood T cell repertoires in COVID-19 (dated by TCRdb to about 2020). Study-wide context: Samples covering the acute and convalescent phases of COVID-19 were provided by collaborators in the United States, Italy and Spain. Samples were obtained from the ongoing ImmuneRACE study (first 160 participants) and from over 1,000 subjects provided by 6 global collaborators. The repertoires were made available in a free public database intended to serve as a resource for research on the immune response to SARS-CoV-2. The dataset comprised deeply sampled blood TCRbeta repertoires from subjects exposed to, actively infected with, or recovered from COVID-19. Sample metadata almost always included a de-identified subject ID, COVID-19 status, age in years and sex. Where HLA class I and class II types were available, the types were taken from metadata supplied by the sample provider, not from assay-based typing. The material from the prospective study consisted of cDNA or gDNA derived from T cells, B-cell-depleted T cells, or PBMCs. The research as a whole found: How much clinical and demographic metadata was included differed by source and by participant, and the metadata was provided uncurated.

TCRbeta CDR3 regions were amplified from genomic DNA by means of the immunoSEQ Assay, a bias-controlled multiplex PCR. The published analysis was carried out like this. The number of nucleated cells in each sample was estimated by amplification of reference gene primers within the assay. To quantify the absolute abundance of each unique TCRbeta CDR3 rearrangement, sequence reads were collapsed and filtered. For each sample, productive Simpson clonality was calculated as the square root of Simpson's diversity index over productive rearrangements. What TCRdb holds here is the immuneACCESS table cut down to in-frame rearrangements. Part of the clones is not present; checked against another copy, under half of the missing clones reflect an unresolved V gene, and the others are unexplained. V, J and clone size were drawn from that table, and D and trimming were deduced from the DNA. The sample table holds about 150,000 clones, of which around 84% were seen once. Roughly 2.2% of the sample is held by the ten biggest clonotypes.

V loses 4 bases at its end and J loses 6 bases; junction bases beyond the gene matches: 6. From the cysteine up to the phenylalanine, the CDR3 has a length of 15 residues. The entry retains the CDR3 DNA only, 45 bases that are in frame from base 1. Based on the germline V gene, the CDR1 and CDR2 sequences are SGHRS and YFSETQ. Comments on this clone: Its antigen target is currently unknown. The record has no base qualities; no much larger clone is one base away.

The collaborating institutions used their own protocols to collect whole blood in K2EDTA tubes. For TCRbeta analysis, collaborators shipped samples in one of three forms: frozen whole blood, isolated PBMCs, or DNA extracted from either of those sample types. Material for sequencing was peripheral blood. This chain is built from TRBV5-1 and TRBJ1-4; 10 middle bases align to TRBD1. The clonotype originates from an older man with acute or convalescent COVID-19. The CDR3 region reads CASSKDRGRDEKLFF. At the DNA level, the sequence is TGCGCCAGCAGCAAGGACAGGGGGAGGGATGAAAAACTGTTTTTT.